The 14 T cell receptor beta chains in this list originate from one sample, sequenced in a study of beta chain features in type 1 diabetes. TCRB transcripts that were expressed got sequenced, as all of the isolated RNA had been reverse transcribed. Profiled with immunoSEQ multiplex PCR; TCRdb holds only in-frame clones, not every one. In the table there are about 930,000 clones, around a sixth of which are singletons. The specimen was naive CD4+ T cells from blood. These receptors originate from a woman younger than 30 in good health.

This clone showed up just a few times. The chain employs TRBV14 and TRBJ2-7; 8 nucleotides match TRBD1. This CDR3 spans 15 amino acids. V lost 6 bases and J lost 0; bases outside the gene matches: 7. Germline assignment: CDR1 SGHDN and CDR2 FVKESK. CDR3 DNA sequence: TGTGCCAGCAGTTGGGGACAGGCGAGCTCCTACGAGCAGTACTTC. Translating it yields CASSWGQASSYEQYF.

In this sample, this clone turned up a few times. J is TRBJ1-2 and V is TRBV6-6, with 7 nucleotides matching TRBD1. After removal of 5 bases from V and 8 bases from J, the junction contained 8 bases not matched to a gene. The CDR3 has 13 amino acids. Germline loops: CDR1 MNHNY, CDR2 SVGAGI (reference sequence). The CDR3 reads CASSQDRVRGYTF. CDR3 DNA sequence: TGTGCCAGCAGTCAAGACAGGGTTCGCGGCTACACCTTC.

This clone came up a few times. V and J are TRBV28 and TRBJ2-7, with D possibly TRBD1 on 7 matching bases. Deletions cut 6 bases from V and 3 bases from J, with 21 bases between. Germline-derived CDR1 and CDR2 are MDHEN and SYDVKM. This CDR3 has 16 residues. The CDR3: CASSAFSGGIRYEQYF. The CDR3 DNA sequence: TGTGCCAGCAGCGCCTTCTCAGGGGGGATACGCTACGAGCAGTACTTC.

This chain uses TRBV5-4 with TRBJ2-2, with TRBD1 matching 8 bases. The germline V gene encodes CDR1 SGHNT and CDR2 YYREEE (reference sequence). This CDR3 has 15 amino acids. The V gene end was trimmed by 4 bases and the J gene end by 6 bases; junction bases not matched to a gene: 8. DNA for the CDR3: TGTGCCAGCAGCCGTGGACAGGGAATATCCGGGGAGCTGTTTTTT. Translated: CASSRGQGISGELFF.

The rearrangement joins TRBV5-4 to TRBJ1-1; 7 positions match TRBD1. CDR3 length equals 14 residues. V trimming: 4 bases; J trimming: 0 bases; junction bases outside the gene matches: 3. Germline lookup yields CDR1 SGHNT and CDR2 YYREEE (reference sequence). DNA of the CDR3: TGTGCCAGCAGCCCAGACAGGGTGAACACTGAAGCTTTCTTT. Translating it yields CASSPDRVNTEAFF.

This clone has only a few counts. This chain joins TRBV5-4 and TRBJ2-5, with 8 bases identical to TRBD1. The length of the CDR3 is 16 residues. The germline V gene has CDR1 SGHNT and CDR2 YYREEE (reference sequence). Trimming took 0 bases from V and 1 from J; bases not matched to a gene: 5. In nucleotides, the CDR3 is TGTGCCAGCAGCTTGGACAGGGGGGATTTCCAAGAGACCCAGTACTTC. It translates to CASSLDRGDFQETQYF.

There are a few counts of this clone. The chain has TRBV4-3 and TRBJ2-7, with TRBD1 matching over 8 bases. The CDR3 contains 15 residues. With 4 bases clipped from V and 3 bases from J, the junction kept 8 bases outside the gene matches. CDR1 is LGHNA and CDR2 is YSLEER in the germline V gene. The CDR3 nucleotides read TGCGCCAGCAGCCTAGACAGGGGCCCTTTCTACGAGCAGTACTTC. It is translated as CASSLDRGPFYEQYF.

The CDR3 loop is CASSRGARNGTEAFF. The CDR3 DNA reads TGTGCCAGCTCCAGGGGGGCGCGGAATGGAACTGAAGCTTTCTTT. The chain combines TRBV2 with TRBJ1-1; 7 bases map to TRBD1. CDR1 and CDR2 from the germline V gene are SNHLY and FYNNEI. This CDR3 has 15 amino acids. V lost 8 bases and J lost 5; bases outside the gene matches: 14.

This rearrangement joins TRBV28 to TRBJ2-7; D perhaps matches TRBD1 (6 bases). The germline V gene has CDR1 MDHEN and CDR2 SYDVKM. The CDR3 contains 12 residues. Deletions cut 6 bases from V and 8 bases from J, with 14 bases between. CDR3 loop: CASRDRLFKQYF. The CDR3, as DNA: TGTGCCAGCAGAGACAGGTTATTCAAGCAGTACTTC.

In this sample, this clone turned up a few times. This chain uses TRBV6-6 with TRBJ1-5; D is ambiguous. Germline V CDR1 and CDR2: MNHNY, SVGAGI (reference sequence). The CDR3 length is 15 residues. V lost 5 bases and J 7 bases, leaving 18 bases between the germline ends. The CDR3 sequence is CASSASGQTWQPQHF. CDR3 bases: TGTGCCAGCAGTGCGTCCGGCCAGACGTGGCAGCCCCAGCATTTT.

The CDR3 is CASRGTDSTDTQYF. The CDR3 bases are TGTGCCAGCCGAGGGACAGACAGCACAGATACGCAGTATTTT. The chain has TRBV27 and TRBJ2-3, with 7 bases that match TRBD1. Unmatched junction bases numbered 5, after V lost 8 bases and J lost 0 bases. There are 14 residues in the CDR3. Germline values: CDR1 MNHEY, CDR2 SMNVEV (reference sequence).

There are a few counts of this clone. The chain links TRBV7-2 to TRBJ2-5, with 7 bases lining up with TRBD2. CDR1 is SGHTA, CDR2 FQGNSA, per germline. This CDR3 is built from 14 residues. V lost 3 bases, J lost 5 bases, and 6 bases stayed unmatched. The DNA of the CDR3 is TGTGCCAGCAGCTTGGACGGGAGGATTGAGACCCAGTACTTC. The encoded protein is CASSLDGRIETQYF.

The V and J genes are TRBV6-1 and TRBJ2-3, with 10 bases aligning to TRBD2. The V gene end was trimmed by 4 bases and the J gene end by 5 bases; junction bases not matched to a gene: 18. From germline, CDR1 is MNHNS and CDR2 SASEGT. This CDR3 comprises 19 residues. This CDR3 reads CASSVTLGGLAGVIDTQYF. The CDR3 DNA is TGTGCCAGCAGTGTGACACTAGGTGGGCTAGCGGGAGTGATAGATACGCAGTATTTT.

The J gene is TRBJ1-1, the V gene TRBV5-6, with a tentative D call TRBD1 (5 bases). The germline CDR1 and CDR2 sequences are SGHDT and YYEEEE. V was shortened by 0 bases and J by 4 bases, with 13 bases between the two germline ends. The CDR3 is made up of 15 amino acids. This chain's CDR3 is CASSLARGAGTEAFF. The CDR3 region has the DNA TGTGCCAGCAGCTTGGCGCGCGGGGCAGGCACTGAAGCTTTCTTT.